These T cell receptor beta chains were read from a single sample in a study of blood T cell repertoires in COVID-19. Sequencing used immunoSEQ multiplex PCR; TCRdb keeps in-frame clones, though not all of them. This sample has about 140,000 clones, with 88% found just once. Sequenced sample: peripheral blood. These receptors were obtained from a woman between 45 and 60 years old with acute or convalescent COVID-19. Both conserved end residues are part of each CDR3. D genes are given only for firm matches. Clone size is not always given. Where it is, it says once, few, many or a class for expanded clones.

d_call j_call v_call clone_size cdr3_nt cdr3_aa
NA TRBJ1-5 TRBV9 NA TGTGCCAGCAGCACTGGACGGGGGGATCAGCCCCAGCATTTT CASSTGRGDQPQHF
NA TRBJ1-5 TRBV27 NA TGTGCCAGCAGTTTTGAGCGGGGTGGGCAGCCCCAGCATTTT CASSFERGGQPQHF
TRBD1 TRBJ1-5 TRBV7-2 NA TGTGCCAGCAGCACGAGGGACAGGGGCAGCAATCAGCCCCAGCATTTT CASSTRDRGSNQPQHF
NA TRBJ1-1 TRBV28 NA TGTGCCAGCAGTTTATCAGGGGACACTGAAGCTTTCTTT CASSLSGDTEAFF
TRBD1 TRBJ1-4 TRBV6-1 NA TGTGCCAGCAGTGAAGTACAGGGGCTTAATGAAAAACTGTTTTTT CASSEVQGLNEKLFF
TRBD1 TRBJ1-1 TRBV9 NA TGTGCCAGCAGCAAGGACAGGGCCACTGAAGCTTTCTTT CASSKDRATEAFF
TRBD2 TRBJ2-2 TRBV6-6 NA TGTGCCAGCAGTTACCGGACTAGCACCGGGGAGCTGTTTTTT CASSYRTSTGELFF
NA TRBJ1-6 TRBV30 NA TGTGCTTGTTGGGGGGGCGCGAGGTCACCCCTCCACTTT CACWGGARSPLHF
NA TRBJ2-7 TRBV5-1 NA TGCGCCAGCAGCTTGGACAGGGCCTTTCTCTCCTACGAGCAGTACTTC CASSLDRAFLSYEQYF
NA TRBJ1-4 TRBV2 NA TGTGCCAGCAGTGGGCAGGGGATAACTAATGAAAAACTGTTTTTT CASSGQGITNEKLFF
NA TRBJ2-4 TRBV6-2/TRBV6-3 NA TGTGCCAGCAGTTTAGCGGTACTAGCCAAAAACATTCAGTACTTC CASSLAVLAKNIQYF
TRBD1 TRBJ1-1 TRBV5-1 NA TGCGCCAGCAGCTGGAGAACAGGGGGGGAACTGAACACTGAAGCTTTCTTT CASSWRTGGELNTEAFF
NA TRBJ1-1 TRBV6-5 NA TGTGCCAGCGCGGCAGAGAGGGTATTCAGCACTGAAGCTTTCTTT CASAAERVFSTEAFF
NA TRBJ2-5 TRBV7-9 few TGTGCCAGCAGCTTACTTTCCGACGGGGAGGCGTACTTC CASSLLSDGEAYF
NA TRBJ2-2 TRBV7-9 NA TGTGCCAGCAGGGCAACCGGGGAGCTGTTTTTT CASRATGELFF
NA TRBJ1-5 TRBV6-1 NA TGTGCCAGCAGTGAAAGTCGGGGAGAAGGTCAGCCCCAGCATTTT CASSESRGEGQPQHF
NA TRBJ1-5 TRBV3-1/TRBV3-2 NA TGTGCCAGCAGCCAAGACACAGGGAGCAATCAGCCCCAGCATTTT CASSQDTGSNQPQHF
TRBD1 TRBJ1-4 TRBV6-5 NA TGTGCCAGCAGGCGGGATGGGACAGGTGGCGAAAAACTGTTTTTT CASRRDGTGGEKLFF
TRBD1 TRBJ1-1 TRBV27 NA TGTGCCAGCAGCAAAGGGACAGGGGGCACTGAAGCTTTCTTT CASSKGTGGTEAFF
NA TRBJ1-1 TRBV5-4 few TGTGCCAGCAGCTTCGATTTTGGTACATACACTGAAGCTTTCTTT CASSFDFGTYTEAFF
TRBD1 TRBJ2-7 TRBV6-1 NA TGTGCCAGCAGTGAACGGGTGACAGGGTCTGGCGAGCAGTACTTC CASSERVTGSGEQYF
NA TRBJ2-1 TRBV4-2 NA TGTGCCAGCAGCCAAGAAACGGGAGTTGGGGATGAGCAGTTCTTC CASSQETGVGDEQFF
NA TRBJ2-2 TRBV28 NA TGTGCCAGCAGTTTAGCCTTCGGGGACACCGGGGAGCTGTTTTTT CASSLAFGDTGELFF
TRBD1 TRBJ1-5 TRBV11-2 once TGTGCCAGCAGCTTGTGGCAGGGGGAGAATCAGCCCCAGCATTTT CASSLWQGENQPQHF
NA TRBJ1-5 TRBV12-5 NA TGTGCTAGTGGTTACCGGGGTGGTATCAATCAGCCCCAGCATTTT CASGYRGGINQPQHF
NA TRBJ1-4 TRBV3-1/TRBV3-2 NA TGTGCCAGCAGCCAAGATACTGGACTAAGCCCCGACGAAACCTCTAATGAAAAACTGTTTTTT CASSQDTGLSPDETSNEKLFF
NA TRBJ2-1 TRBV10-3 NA TGTGCCATCAGTGAGCCGATGAGCTCCTACAATGAGCAGTTCTTC CAISEPMSSYNEQFF
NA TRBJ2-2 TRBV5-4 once TGTGCCAGCAGCTTGGGTGTGGGGAGAACGAACACCGGGGAGCTGTTTTTT CASSLGVGRTNTGELFF
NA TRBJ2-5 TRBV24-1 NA TGTGCCACCAGTCCCGGGGATTCCCGAAAAGAGACCCAGTACTTC CATSPGDSRKETQYF
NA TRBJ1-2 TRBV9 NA TGTGCCAGCAGCGCCCAAATCGACAAGATCTATGGCTACACCTTC CASSAQIDKIYGYTF
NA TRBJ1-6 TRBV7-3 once TGTGCCAGCAGCTTAAAACCTCGGGGGACCTTGGGCTCACCCCTCCACTTT CASSLKPRGTLGSPLHF
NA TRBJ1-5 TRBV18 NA TGTGCCAGCTCACGGGGACATCTCAATCAGCCCCAGCATTTT CASSRGHLNQPQHF
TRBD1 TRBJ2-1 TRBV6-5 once TGTGCCAGCAGTCCGACAGGGTCCGGAAATGAGCAGTTCTTC CASSPTGSGNEQFF
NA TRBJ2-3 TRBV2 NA TGTGCCAGCACCCTGGGGGCTTGGGATACGCAGTATTTT CASTLGAWDTQYF
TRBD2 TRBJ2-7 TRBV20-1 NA TGCAGTGCTAGTAGCGGGAGTTCCCTCTACGAGCAGTACTTC CSASSGSSLYEQYF
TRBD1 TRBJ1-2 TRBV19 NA TGTGCCAGCACATACCGGGACAGGAAATATGGCTACACCTTC CASTYRDRKYGYTF
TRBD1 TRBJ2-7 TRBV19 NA TGTGCCAGTAGTATGTTACAGGGGCCCGCCTGGGAGCAGTACTTC CASSMLQGPAWEQYF
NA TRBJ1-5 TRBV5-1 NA TGCGCCAGCAGCCTCACGGGGGGATTTAGCAATCAGCCCCAGCATTTT CASSLTGGFSNQPQHF
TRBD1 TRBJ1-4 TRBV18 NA TGTGCCAGCTCGGACAGGGCGGATGAAAAACTGTTTTTT CASSDRADEKLFF
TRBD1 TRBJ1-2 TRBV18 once TGTGCCAGCTCACCGGACAGGGATTATGGCTACACCTTC CASSPDRDYGYTF
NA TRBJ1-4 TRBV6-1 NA TGTGCCAGCAAATTGGAGGGTGAAAAACTGTTTTTT CASKLEGEKLFF
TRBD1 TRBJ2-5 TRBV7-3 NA TGTGCCAGCAGCCCTGGACAGGGGGAGACCCAGTACTTC CASSPGQGETQYF
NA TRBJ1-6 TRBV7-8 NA TGTGCCAGCAGCGCCCAGGGAGGGCAAACACCCCTCCACTTT CASSAQGGQTPLHF
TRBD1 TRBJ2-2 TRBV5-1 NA TGCGCCAGCAGCCAAATAAAAACAGGGGGAGGAGCCGGGGAGCTGTTTTTT CASSQIKTGGGAGELFF
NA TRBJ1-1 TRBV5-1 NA TGCGCCAGCAGCTTGGCCAGGATGAACACTGAAGCTTTCTTT CASSLARMNTEAFF
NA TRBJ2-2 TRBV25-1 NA TGTGCCAGCACCCCCGGACGGGGGTACACCGGGGAGCTGTTTTTT CASTPGRGYTGELFF
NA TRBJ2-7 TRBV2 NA TGTGCCAGCAGTGACCGAGGACTGAACTACGAAGTGCAGTACTTC CASSDRGLNYEVQYF
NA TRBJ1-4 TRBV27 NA TGTGCCAGCAGTTTGGAGGGGGGGATACCAACTAATGAAAAACTGTTTTTT CASSLEGGIPTNEKLFF
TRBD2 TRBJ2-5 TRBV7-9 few TGTGCCAGCAGCCTGCGCGGGGGGCGGAACCAAGAGACCCAGTACTTC CASSLRGGRNQETQYF
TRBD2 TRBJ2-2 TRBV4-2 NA TGTGCCAGCAGCCAAGATTCGGGACTAGCGGACACCGGGGAGCTGTTTTTT CASSQDSGLADTGELFF
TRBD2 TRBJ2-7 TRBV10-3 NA TGTGCCATCAGTCCCCCTGCCGGGAGGTACGAGCAGTACTTC CAISPPAGRYEQYF
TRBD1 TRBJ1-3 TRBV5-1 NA TGCGCCAGCAGCACCGACAGGGTTGGAAACACCATATATTTT CASSTDRVGNTIYF
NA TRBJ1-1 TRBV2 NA TGTGCCAGCAGTGCGACACAGGGAATGAACACTGAAGCTTTCTTT CASSATQGMNTEAFF
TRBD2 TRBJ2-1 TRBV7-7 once TGTGCTAGCAGCATTTCCCCCGGGACTAGCGCTTACAATGAGCAGTTCTTC CASSISPGTSAYNEQFF